Listed below are T cell receptor beta chains from one sample, sequenced in a study of cytomegalovirus exposure and HLA in healthy donors. The repertoire was sequenced with immunoSEQ multiplex PCR; TCRdb's copy has only in-frame clones and lacks some. The data contain about 140,000 clones, about 80% of them singletons. The specimen sequenced was PBMCs. These receptors were collected from a woman in her thirties or forties in good health and CMV-seropositive. CDR3s leave out the opening cysteine and the closing phenylalanine or tryptophan. The D gene is left open where the match is weak.

d_gene: -
v_gene: TRBV15
CDR3aa: ATRPGAAPAYEQY

d_gene: -
v_gene: TRBV7-9
CDR3aa: ASSLTLELF

d_gene: TRBD1
v_gene: TRBV5-6
CDR3aa: ASSIRQGVMNTEAF

d_gene: -
v_gene: TRBV27
CDR3aa: AAGQLQETQY

d_gene: TRBD1
v_gene: TRBV5-1
CDR3aa: ASSLGTGGYGYT

d_gene: -
v_gene: TRBV2
CDR3aa: ASGELVSYEQY

d_gene: -
v_gene: TRBV9
CDR3aa: ASSPRNFATGELF

d_gene: TRBD1
v_gene: TRBV6-5
CDR3aa: ASSLGQGWGGYT

d_gene: -
v_gene: TRBV15
CDR3aa: ATSRVQNEKLF

d_gene: -
v_gene: TRBV29-1
CDR3aa: SVRALSGNTIY

d_gene: -
v_gene: TRBV6-5
CDR3aa: ASSYSRTDFYGYT

d_gene: -
v_gene: TRBV6-6
CDR3aa: ASSYSTGPYEQY

d_gene: -
v_gene: TRBV27
CDR3aa: ASSLGRGVNEQF

d_gene: TRBD2
v_gene: TRBV12-5
CDR3aa: ASGLGLAVSYNEQF

d_gene: -
v_gene: TRBV7-9
CDR3aa: ASGPGTGELF

d_gene: -
v_gene: TRBV21-1
CDR3aa: ASRDRESMNTDTQY

d_gene: TRBD2
v_gene: TRBV4-1
CDR3aa: ASSQEVGGLAADTQY

d_gene: TRBD2
v_gene: TRBV7-9
CDR3aa: ASSQSGRAYEQF

d_gene: -
v_gene: TRBV5-1
CDR3aa: ASSNSPSSSYNEQF

d_gene: -
v_gene: TRBV27
CDR3aa: ASNFGGGGTEAF

d_gene: -
v_gene: TRBV5-6
CDR3aa: ASSYGPLGPQETQY

d_gene: TRBD2
v_gene: TRBV11-2
CDR3aa: ASSFSGRIRNIQY

d_gene: -
v_gene: TRBV7-9
CDR3aa: ASSFDRRPGGYT

d_gene: TRBD2
v_gene: TRBV11-2
CDR3aa: ASSSIAGGTYEQY

d_gene: -
v_gene: TRBV7-8
CDR3aa: ASSPYRDRITDTQY

d_gene: -
v_gene: TRBV5-7
CDR3aa: ASSFVSRVNEQY

d_gene: -
v_gene: TRBV18
CDR3aa: ASSPFLGEVTEAF

d_gene: TRBD1
v_gene: TRBV25-1
CDR3aa: ASSELQGAKNIQY

d_gene: -
v_gene: TRBV7-9
CDR3aa: ASSLGGLGGYGYT

d_gene: TRBD2
v_gene: TRBV5-4
CDR3aa: ASSYRLAGVTGELF

d_gene: -
v_gene: TRBV7-2
CDR3aa: ASSLVWGRGETQY

d_gene: -
v_gene: TRBV2
CDR3aa: ASTTFQGTTDTQY

d_gene: -
v_gene: TRBV19
CDR3aa: ASSRIYGEKLF

d_gene: TRBD2
v_gene: TRBV4-1
CDR3aa: ASSRSSGGETQY

d_gene: TRBD1
v_gene: TRBV5-1
CDR3aa: ASSFLRDRATDTQY

d_gene: TRBD2
v_gene: TRBV5-4
CDR3aa: ASSLAWSSGRTTGELF

d_gene: TRBD2
v_gene: TRBV4-1
CDR3aa: ASSPGPGLAGDIAKNIQY